One and the same sample provided the 30 T cell receptor beta chains below, sequenced in a study of T cells in tuberculosis. Assay: immunoSEQ multiplex PCR; the TCRdb copy retains only in-frame clones and omits some. The sample carries 55,000 to 70,000 clones, about 76% recorded once. After thawing and overnight rest, PBMC were stained with GMM-loaded CD1B tetramer, viability dye and anti-CD3 for sorting. The CD1B tetramers carried C32 glucose monomycolate purified from Rhodococcus equi. Sequenced material: CD1b-GMM tetramer-negative cells sorted from PBMCs. The receptors were sampled from an adult woman with latent tuberculosis.

This clone was observed a single time. The V gene is TRBV19, the J gene TRBJ2-1; 11 bases fit TRBD1. CDR3 length equals 15 residues. Germline CDR1 is LNHDA and CDR2 is SQIVND (reference sequence). Unmatched junction bases numbered 9, after V lost 5 bases and J lost 9 bases. CDR3 DNA: TGTGCCAGTAGTGCGATACGGACAGGGGGCAGTGAGCAGTTCTTC. It encodes CASSAIRTGGSEQFF. The full variable domain, completed using reference TRBV19 and TRBJ2-1, is DGGITQSPKYLFRKEGQNVTLSCEQNLNHDAMYWYRQDPGQGLRLIYYSQIVNDFQKGDIAEGYSVSREKKESFPLTVTSAQKNPTAFYLCASSAIRTGGSEQFFGPGTRLTVL.

The chain carries TRBV11-3 and TRBJ2-1, with a possible D match to TRBD2 (6 bases). Per germline, CDR1 SGHNT and CDR2 YENEEA. Trimming cost V 6 bases and J 5 bases, with 23 bases left between them. The CDR3 covers 17 residues. For the CDR3, the DNA is TGTGCCAGCAGACTGTCAGAGACGGGGACGGGGGACAATGAGCAGTTCTTC. Protein product: CASRLSETGTGDNEQFF.

V gene TRBV12-5 combines with J gene TRBJ2-3, with TRBD2 matching over 8 bases. Trimming took 7 bases from V and 6 from J; bases not matched to a gene: 15. This CDR3 comprises 16 residues. Per germline, CDR1 LGHNT and CDR2 FRNRAP. The CDR3 DNA reads TGTGCTAGTGCCCTCCTCACTAGCGGAAGATCGGATACGCAGTATTTT. Translating it yields CASALLTSGRSDTQYF. Combining the CDR3 with reference TRBV12-5 and TRBJ2-3 gives the whole variable domain DARVTQTPRHKVTEMGQEVTMRCQPILGHNTVFWYRQTMMQGLELLAYFRNRAPLDDSGMPKDRFSAEMPDATLATLKIQPSEPRDSAVYFCASALLTSGRSDTQYFGPGTRLTVL.

The chain is built from TRBV27 and TRBJ1-1; tentatively, D is TRBD1 (6 bases). The CDR3 contains 15 residues. Per the germline V gene, CDR1 is MNHEY and CDR2 is SMNVEV (reference sequence). Trimming took off 5 bases at V and 2 bases at J, with 15 bases between the two ends. The CDR3 protein is CASSPLGGVNTEAFF. As DNA, the CDR3 is TGTGCCAGCAGTCCCCTAGGGGGGGTTAACACTGAAGCTTTCTTT.

The genes are TRBV25-1 and TRBJ2-7; 8 nucleotides agree with TRBD1. CDR3 size: 15 residues. In germline, CDR1 is MGHDK, CDR2 SYGVNS. The V gene end was trimmed by 2 bases and the J gene end by 1 base; junction bases not matched to a gene: 4. In DNA form, the CDR3 reads TGTGCCAGCAGTGAAGGGAACAGGGGGTCCTACGAGCAGTACTTC. Translation gives CASSEGNRGSYEQYF.

This chain links TRBV19 with TRBJ1-5, with TRBD1 identical over 8 bases. CDR3 length: 14 residues. Germline V gene data show CDR1 as LNHDA and CDR2 as SQIVND (reference sequence). After removal of 4 bases from V and 4 bases from J, the junction contained 3 bases not matched to a gene. Here the CDR3 reads CASSKGQANQPQHF. The CDR3 bases are TGTGCCAGTAGTAAGGGACAGGCAAATCAGCCCCAGCATTTT.

This clone was recorded a few times. The rearrangement uses TRBV11-2 and TRBJ2-3; 9 bases align to TRBD1. The J segment lost 8 bases and the V segment lost 0 bases, leaving 3 bases of the junction unmatched. CDR3 length: 14 amino acids. Germline V gives CDR1 SGHAT, CDR2 FQNNGV. CDR3 protein: CASSLEQGAGTQYF. CDR3 sequence (DNA): TGTGCCAGCAGCTTAGAACAGGGGGCTGGTACGCAGTATTTT.

This clone has only one observation. The chain recombines TRBV4-2 with TRBJ1-1, with 11 nucleotides matching TRBD1. The germline V gene encodes CDR1 LGHNA and CDR2 YNFKEQ. The trim removed 4 bases at V and 4 bases at J, leaving 11 bases unmatched. This CDR3 region has 17 residues. The CDR3 sequence is CASSLGQGGGLSTEAFF. The DNA for the CDR3 is TGTGCCAGCAGCCTGGGACAGGGGGGTGGTTTGAGCACTGAAGCTTTCTTT.

This rearrangement joins TRBV7-2 to TRBJ1-4; 9 bases align to TRBD1. CDR3 size: 14 residues. Trimming cost V 5 bases and J 5 bases; bases outside gene matches: 3. Germline V CDR1 and CDR2: SGHTA, FQGNSA. The CDR3 nucleotides read TGTGCCAGCAGCCCACAGGGGGCGAATGAAAAACTGTTTTTT. Translation gives CASSPQGANEKLFF.

This clone has a handful of counts. This chain links TRBV21-1 with TRBJ1-6; the table's D call, TRBD1, has no DNA check behind it. TRBV21-1 has pseudogene status. The CDR3 is 17 amino acids. The CDR3, as DNA: TGTGCCAGCAGCAAAGGAGGGACAGGGACAGTGTCCTCACCCCTCCACTTT. It translates to CASSKGGTGTVSSPLHF.

Only a few counts were recorded for this clone. The CDR3 loop is CASSAGGHMNTEAFF. The DNA of the CDR3 is TGTGCCAGCAGTGCCGGGGGGCATATGAACACTGAAGCTTTCTTT. This chain uses TRBV6-5 with TRBJ1-1; D may be TRBD1 (6 bases). Germline V gene sequence: CDR1 MNHEY, CDR2 SVGAGI. CDR3 size: 15 residues. V lost 5 bases, J lost 0 bases, and 13 bases lay in between.

The gene calls are TRBV27 and TRBJ1-1, with D perhaps TRBD1 (5 bases). This CDR3 is built from 15 residues. The V gene's germline CDR1 is MNHEY and CDR2 SMNVEV (reference sequence). Trimming removed 5 bases at V and 0 bases at J, with 13 bases between. This CDR3 is CASSGRQRMNTEAFF. CDR3 nucleotide sequence: TGTGCCAGCAGTGGTCGACAGAGGATGAACACTGAAGCTTTCTTT.

The rearrangement links TRBV5-1 to TRBJ2-2; 7 bases line up with TRBD2. Germline CDR1 and CDR2: SGHRS and YFSETQ. V was pared by 4 bases and J by 4 bases, with 4 bases of the junction left unmatched. The CDR3 runs to 14 residues. CDR3 amino acids: CASSPGLSTGELFF. The CDR3 DNA reads as TGCGCCAGCAGCCCGGGACTAAGCACCGGGGAGCTGTTTTTT.

V usage is TRBV10-3 and J usage is TRBJ2-5, with D possibly TRBD1 on 6 matching bases. The assigned J gene may be wrong: the sequence end matches TRBJ2-7 better. Germline CDR1 reads ENHRY; CDR2 reads SYGVKD. The CDR3 has 18 amino acids. CDR3 nucleotide sequence: TGTGCCATCAGTGAGCCCTCGCTAGACTCCTCTCCCAGGGGCGAGCAGTACTTC. This translates into CAISEPSLDSSPRGEQYF.

The V and J genes are TRBV7-8 and TRBJ1-6; 8 bases align to TRBD1. V lost 2 bases to trimming and J lost 9 bases; unmatched junction nucleotides: 12. The CDR3 extends over 17 amino acids. Germline V gene data show CDR1 as SGHVS and CDR2 as FQNEAQ. This CDR3 reads CASSLRARGPLVSPLHF. The CDR3 DNA is TGTGCCAGCAGCTTAAGGGCCAGGGGGCCGCTTGTTTCACCCCTCCACTTT. Combining the CDR3 with reference TRBV7-8 and TRBJ1-6 gives the whole variable domain GAGVSQSPRYKVAKRGQDVALRCDPISGHVSLFWYQQALGQGPEFLTYFQNEAQLDKSGLPSDRFFAERPEGSVSTLKIQRTQQEDSAVYLCASSLRARGPLVSPLHFGNGTRLTVT.

The rearrangement uses TRBV7-9 and TRBJ2-5; TRBD1 matches 7 bases. V lost 5 bases, J lost 4 bases, and 7 bases stayed unmatched. The CDR3 has 14 residues. Germline V gene sequence: CDR1 SEHNR, CDR2 FQNEAQ (reference sequence). CDR3 DNA: TGTGCCAGCAGCCCATCAAGGGGGCGAGAGACCCAGTACTTC. Amino acid sequence: CASSPSRGRETQYF.

On this clone: One end of the junction is discordant with germline, which a read error may explain. V and J are TRBV4-2 and TRBJ2-1, with 10 bases matching TRBD2. CDR3 length: 19 amino acids. CDR1 is LGHNA and CDR2 is YNFKEQ in the germline V gene. The chain's CDR3 is CASSKDGLAGVSGYNEQFF. The CDR3, as DNA: TGTGCCAGCAGCAAAGACGGGCTAGCGGGAGTATCAGGCTACAATGAGCAGTTCTTC.

CDR3 region: CASSDPPGGLNTGELFF. DNA of the CDR3: TGTGCCAGCAGTGACCCACCGGGGGGCCTGAACACCGGGGAGCTGTTTTTT. This chain joins TRBV2 and TRBJ2-2; D possibly corresponds to TRBD2 (7 bases). Trimming took off 3 bases at V and 1 base at J, with 15 bases between the two ends. The CDR3 has 17 residues. Germline values: CDR1 SNHLY, CDR2 FYNNEI.

V gene TRBV29-1 combines with J gene TRBJ2-7, with 14 positions matching TRBD2. Per germline, CDR1 SQVTM and CDR2 ANQGSEA. CDR3 length: 17 residues. V lost 0 bases to trimming and J lost 2 bases; unmatched junction nucleotides: 6. This chain's CDR3 is CSVEEWGTSGGPYEQYF. The CDR3 bases are TGCAGCGTTGAAGAATGGGGGACTAGCGGGGGCCCCTACGAGCAGTACTTC.

The rearrangement links TRBV2 to TRBJ2-1, with TRBD1 matching 8 bases. Looked up from germline, CDR1 is SNHLY and CDR2 is FYNNEI. CDR3 length equals 15 residues. With 6 bases clipped from V and 7 bases from J, the junction kept 11 bases outside the gene matches. Here the CDR3 DNA reads TGTGCCAGCAGAGAGCGGACAGGGCTGACAAATGAGCAGTTCTTC. Its protein is CASRERTGLTNEQFF.

The chain couples TRBV9 to TRBJ2-7; 7 bases are a match to TRBD2. CDR3 length equals 14 residues. The V gene end was trimmed by 0 bases and the J gene end by 5 bases; junction bases not matched to a gene: 5. Looked up from germline, CDR1 is SGDLS and CDR2 is YYNGEE. The CDR3 loop is CASSVGLARDEQYF. The CDR3 region has the DNA TGTGCCAGCAGCGTAGGACTAGCACGTGACGAGCAGTACTTC.

V and J are TRBV6-1 and TRBJ1-1; possibly TRBD1 for D (5 bases). The CDR3 consists of 13 residues. V lost 7 bases and J lost 1, with 10 bases in between. CDR1 is MNHNS and CDR2 is SASEGT in the germline V gene. The CDR3 reads CASTQTGNTEAFF. The CDR3 DNA is TGTGCCAGCACCCAAACAGGGAACACTGAAGCTTTCTTT.

This clone was picked up one time. The rearrangement links TRBV5-6 to TRBJ1-5; TRBD1 agrees at 7 bases. CDR3 length: 16 residues. With V trimmed by 2 bases and J by 4 bases, 9 bases remained unmatched. CDR1 SGHDT and CDR2 YYEEEE come from the germline V gene. DNA of the CDR3: TGTGCCAGCAGCTTCAATCCGACAGGGACTAATCAGCCCCAGCATTTT. This codes for CASSFNPTGTNQPQHF.

The J gene is TRBJ2-3, the V gene TRBV6-5; 8 bases fit TRBD2. V gave up 6 bases and J gave up 0 bases; unmatched junction bases: 5. CDR1 and CDR2 from the germline V gene are MNHEY and SVGAGI. This CDR3 region has 15 residues. For the CDR3, the DNA is TGTGCCAGCAGATACGGGGGGGTTAGCACAGATACGCAGTATTTT. Its protein product is CASRYGGVSTDTQYF.

The rearrangement links TRBV19 to TRBJ1-3, with D maybe TRBD1 (5 bases). CDR1 LNHDA and CDR2 SQIVND come from the germline V gene (reference sequence). V was shortened by 5 bases and J by 4 bases, with 12 bases between the two germline ends. The CDR3 is 14 residues long. CDR3 loop: CASSPLAGGNTIYF. CDR3 DNA: TGTGCCAGTAGTCCTCTGGCAGGGGGAAACACCATATATTTT.

This clone occurred a few times. The chain employs TRBV9 and TRBJ1-6; a possible D gene is TRBD1 (5 bases). Germline CDR1 and CDR2: SGDLS and YYNGEE. V shed 2 bases and J shed 6 bases, with 15 bases lying between them. CDR3 size: 16 residues. DNA for the CDR3: TGTGCCAGCAGCGTGGGGCCGGAGGGCCTTAATTCACCCCTCCACTTT. Translating gives CASSVGPEGLNSPLHF. The full variable domain, completed using reference TRBV9 and TRBJ1-6, is DSGVTQTPKHLITATGQRVTLRCSPRSGDLSVYWYQQSLDQGLQFLIQYYNGEERAKGNILERFSAQQFPDLHSELNLSSLELGDSALYFCASSVGPEGLNSPLHFGNGTRLTVT.

The chain recombines TRBV5-6 with TRBJ1-1; unclear D gene. V shed 1 base and J shed 0 bases, with 10 bases lying between them. There are 15 residues in the CDR3. CDR1 and CDR2 from the germline V gene are SGHDT and YYEEEE. CDR3 DNA sequence: TGTGCCAGCAGCTTGATTGGACTGATGAACACTGAAGCTTTCTTT. Translating gives CASSLIGLMNTEAFF.

The chain couples TRBV5-1 to TRBJ2-1, with a weak D call TRBD1 (5 bases). The ends were cut back, 0 bases at V and 6 bases at J, with 10 bases in the middle. There are 14 residues in the CDR3. Germline CDR1 reads SGHRS; CDR2 reads YFSETQ. The CDR3 DNA follows: TGCGCCAGCAGCTTGGGGGGCACTATCAATGAGCAGTTCTTC. It is translated as CASSLGGTINEQFF.

This sequence joins TRBV19 and TRBJ2-7; a weak D match, TRBD1 (5 bases). Trimming took off 5 bases at V and 5 bases at J, with 13 bases between the two ends. Germline V gene sequence: CDR1 LNHDA, CDR2 SQIVND (reference sequence). The CDR3 is 13 amino acids. The CDR3 sequence: CASSLTQGDEQYF. DNA of the CDR3: TGTGCCAGTAGTTTAACACAAGGGGACGAGCAGTACTTC.

The chain employs TRBV7-9 and TRBJ1-6; D perhaps matches TRBD1 (5 bases). CDR3 length: 15 amino acids. The germline V gene has CDR1 SEHNR and CDR2 FQNEAQ (reference sequence). V was clipped by 1 base and J by 8 bases, with 12 bases between them. CDR3 in amino acids: CASSLGRGLDSPLHF. The CDR3 nucleotides read TGTGCCAGCAGCTTAGGTCGGGGGTTGGATTCACCCCTCCACTTT.